The 9 T cell receptor beta chains below were found in one sample sequenced in a study of vaccination effects on CD4 cells after COVID-19. CD4+ T cells were isolated after around 9 days of culture. All study participants received two doses of BNT162b2 or mRNA-1273 vaccine. The method was immunoSEQ multiplex PCR; TCRdb's version includes in-frame clones alone and lacks a portion of them. The data hold about 45,000 clones, with over 60% observed a single time. For these receptors, no antigen is known. Here the sequenced sample was CD4+ T cells from PBMCs cultured without peptide, taken after COVID-19 vaccination. The source is a human donor who received a COVID-19 vaccine.

This chain's CDR3 is CAISASRTSGTGELFF. As DNA, the CDR3 is TGTGCCATCAGTGCGTCCCGGACTAGTGGGACCGGGGAGCTGTTTTTT. This sequence joins TRBV10-3 and TRBJ2-2, with 7 bases identical to TRBD2. J was trimmed by 5 bases and V by 4 bases; bases with no gene match: 10. The germline CDR1 and CDR2 sequences are ENHRY and SYGVKD. The CDR3 is 16 amino acids.

This clone was seen a handful of times. The chain joins TRBV11-2 to TRBJ2-7, with D uncertain. The germline V gene has CDR1 SGHAT and CDR2 FQNNGV. Deletions cut 3 bases from V and 5 bases from J, with 14 bases between. CDR3 length: 14 residues. The CDR3 DNA sequence: TGTGCCAGCAGCTTGCCTGAAGTCTACCACGAGCAGTACTTC. Amino acids: CASSLPEVYHEQYF.

This chain uses TRBV10-1 with TRBJ2-2; 10 positions match TRBD1. CDR3 size: 15 residues. Germline CDR1 WNHNN, CDR2 SYGVQD (reference sequence). J was trimmed by 5 bases and V by 5 bases; bases with no gene match: 5. The CDR3 loop reads CASSPWTGGTGELFF. The CDR3 DNA reads TGCGCCAGCAGTCCCTGGACAGGGGGGACCGGGGAGCTGTTTTTT.

The V call is TRBV24-1, the J call TRBJ2-5; no clear D. CDR1 KGHDR and CDR2 SFDVKD come from the germline V gene. V was cut by 3 bases and J by 4 bases, with 14 bases left in between. There are 15 residues in the CDR3. In DNA, the CDR3 is TGTGCCACCAGTGATCCTCGCTTTTCTCGAGAGACCCAGTACTTC. Protein sequence: CATSDPRFSRETQYF.

The rearrangement uses TRBV6-5 and TRBJ2-7; D is uncertain. This CDR3 comprises 15 residues. V lost 8 bases, J lost 2 bases, and 19 bases lay in between. Germline V gene lookup returns CDR1 MNHEY and CDR2 SVGAGI. The CDR3 loop is CASERFQATPYEQYF. DNA of the CDR3: TGTGCCAGCGAACGTTTTCAGGCGACTCCCTACGAGCAGTACTTC.

This chain uses TRBV3-1 (or the pseudogene TRBV3-2) with TRBJ1-1; TRBD1 is a possible D gene (5 bases). Germline V CDR1 and CDR2: LGHDT, YNNKEL (reference sequence). This CDR3 spans 16 amino acids. Trimming pared 4 bases from V and 0 bases from J, leaving 15 bases between. The CDR3 protein is CASSPFTGQMNTEAFF. For the CDR3, the DNA is TGTGCCAGCAGCCCGTTTACCGGACAAATGAACACTGAAGCTTTCTTT.

This chain connects TRBV3-1 (or the pseudogene TRBV3-2) to TRBJ2-2, with 8 bases identical to TRBD2. Germline CDR1 LGHDT, CDR2 YNNKEL (reference sequence). V was pared by 1 base and J by 5 bases, with 6 bases of the junction left unmatched. This CDR3 is 16 amino acids long. The CDR3 DNA reads TGTGCCAGCAGCCAAGGAGCGGGAGTCCGAACCGGGGAGCTGTTTTTT. Its translation is CASSQGAGVRTGELFF.

The chain employs TRBV11-3 and TRBJ2-1; tentative D call: TRBD2 (6 bases). Trimming stripped 1 base from V and 10 bases from J, with 11 bases between. Germline assignment: CDR1 SGHNT and CDR2 YENEEA. The CDR3 runs to 13 residues. The CDR3 DNA reads as TGTGCCAGCAGCTTAGGAAGCGGGTACGAGCAGTTCTTC. Its protein is CASSLGSGYEQFF.

In nucleotides, the CDR3 is TGTGCCAGCAGTGAGGGGGCGCGGTATGGCTACACCTTC. Encoded protein: CASSEGARYGYTF. The genes are TRBV6-1 and TRBJ1-2, with D possibly being TRBD1 (6 bases). The CDR3 is 13 amino acids. Between the trimmed V and J ends, which lost 3 bases and 5 bases, there was a span of 10 bases. Looked up from germline, CDR1 is MNHNS and CDR2 is SASEGT.